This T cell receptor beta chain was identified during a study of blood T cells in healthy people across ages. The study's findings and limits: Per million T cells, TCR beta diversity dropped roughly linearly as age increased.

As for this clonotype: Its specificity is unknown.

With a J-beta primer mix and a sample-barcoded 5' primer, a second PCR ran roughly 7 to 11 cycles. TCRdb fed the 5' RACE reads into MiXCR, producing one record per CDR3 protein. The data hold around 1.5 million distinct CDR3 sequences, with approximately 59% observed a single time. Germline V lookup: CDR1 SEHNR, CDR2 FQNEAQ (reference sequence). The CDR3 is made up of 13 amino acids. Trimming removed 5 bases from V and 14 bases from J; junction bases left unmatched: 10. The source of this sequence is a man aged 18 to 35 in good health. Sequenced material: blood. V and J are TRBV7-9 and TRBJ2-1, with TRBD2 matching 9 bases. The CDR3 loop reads CASSPRLAGVEFF. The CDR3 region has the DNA TGTGCCAGCAGCCCTAGATTAGCGGGAGTTGAGTTCTTC.